Shown below are 24 T cell receptor beta chains from a single sample sequenced in a study of cytomegalovirus exposure and HLA in healthy donors. Method: immunoSEQ multiplex PCR; TCRdb's copy keeps in-frame clones and lacks some. The sample has 210,000 or so clones, just over 85% seen once; the top ten hold about 2.9%. The source material was PBMCs. The receptor set was obtained from a woman aged 18-30 years in good health and CMV-seronegative.

The chain employs TRBV6-1 and TRBJ2-7; D is undetermined. The CDR3 spans 12 residues. The V gene's germline CDR1 is MNHNS and CDR2 SASEGT. With 6 bases removed from V and 2 bases from J, the gap between germline ends came to 8 bases. The CDR3 DNA reads as TGTGCCAGCAGGTCCGGAGCCTACGAGCAGTACTTC. As protein: CASRSGAYEQYF.

The chain combines TRBV4-1 with TRBJ1-1; D possibly corresponds to TRBD1 (5 bases). Deletions cut 0 bases from V and 5 bases from J, with 13 bases between. Germline CDR1 and CDR2: MGHRA and YSYEKL. CDR3 length: 15 amino acids. The CDR3: CASSQESQVGTEAFF. The CDR3 bases are TGCGCCAGCAGCCAAGAGTCACAGGTGGGGACTGAAGCTTTCTTT.

The chain's CDR3 is CASSLGLAGTGELFF. The CDR3 DNA reads TGTGCCAGCAGCTTAGGACTAGCGGGAACCGGGGAGCTGTTTTTT. V is TRBV7-3 and J is TRBJ2-2; 12 positions agree with TRBD2. Germline V gives CDR1 SGHTA, CDR2 FQGTGA. There are 15 residues in the CDR3. J was trimmed by 5 bases and V by 2 bases; bases with no gene match: 0.

Only a few counts were recorded for this clone. The rearrangement uses TRBV6-6 and TRBJ2-7; TRBD1 might be the D (5 bases). Germline V CDR1 and CDR2: MNHNY, SVGAGI (reference sequence). The V end lost 8 bases, the J end lost 0 bases, and 17 bases lay between the germline ends. CDR3 length: 15 amino acids. As DNA, the CDR3 is TGTGCCAGCGGAGACAGCTCCAGGAGCTCCTACGAGCAGTACTTC. This gives the protein CASGDSSRSSYEQYF.

This chain connects TRBV7-2 to TRBJ2-3; possibly TRBD2 for D (7 bases). Between the trimmed V and J ends, which lost 1 base and 6 bases, there was a span of 17 bases. The germline gives CDR1 SGHTA, CDR2 FQGNSA. The CDR3 runs 16 residues. The CDR3 bases are TGTGCCAGCAGCTTAGGGGGAGGGGGGTTCGGGGATACGCAGTATTTT. It yields the protein CASSLGGGGFGDTQYF.

This chain links TRBV6-5 with TRBJ2-1, with D possibly matching TRBD2 (5 bases). With 6 bases removed from V and 3 bases from J, the gap between germline ends came to 15 bases. This CDR3 region has 15 residues. Germline V CDR1 and CDR2: MNHEY, SVGAGI. Here the CDR3 DNA reads TGTGCCAGCAGCCGTACTAGTAACATCTACAATGAGCAGTTCTTC. It specifies CASSRTSNIYNEQFF.

This clone was detected only once. The V call is TRBV29-1, the J call TRBJ1-1, with D perhaps matching TRBD1 (5 bases). CDR1 is SQVTM and CDR2 is ANQGSEA in the germline V gene. The CDR3 contains 13 residues. The V gene lost 7 bases and the J gene lost 2 bases, with 14 bases spanning the gap. CDR3: CSGSQGGNTEAFF. In DNA form, the CDR3 reads TGCAGCGGTAGTCAGGGAGGCAACACTGAAGCTTTCTTT.

The chain links TRBV2 to TRBJ2-5; 16 bases match TRBD2. Per germline, CDR1 SNHLY and CDR2 FYNNEI. Germline trimming cut 0 bases from V and 3 bases from J; bases unmatched to any gene: 1. The CDR3 extends over 17 amino acids. For the CDR3, the DNA is TGTGCCAGCAGTGAAGCGGGGACTAGCGGGAGGGAAGAGACCCAGTACTTC. Its translation: CASSEAGTSGREETQYF.

The rearrangement uses TRBV5-1 and TRBJ2-3; D not certain. The CDR3 is made up of 15 amino acids. V lost 0 bases and J 2 bases, leaving 10 bases between the germline ends. The V gene's germline CDR1 is SGHRS and CDR2 YFSETQ. The CDR3 sequence is CASSLVGRTTDTQYF. The CDR3 nucleotides read TGCGCCAGCAGCTTGGTGGGCAGAACCACAGATACGCAGTATTTT.

This chain uses TRBV9 with TRBJ2-5; 7 bases are a match to TRBD2. The trim removed 1 base at V and 1 base at J, leaving 7 bases unmatched. Germline assignment: CDR1 SGDLS and CDR2 YYNGEE. The CDR3 is made up of 16 amino acids. The CDR3 DNA reads as TGTGCCAGCAGCGTATCCACTGGGGGGGGCCAAGAGACCCAGTACTTC. Translation: CASSVSTGGGQETQYF.

This sequence joins TRBV7-6 and TRBJ2-5; 8 positions agree with TRBD2. Germline V gives CDR1 SGHVS, CDR2 FNYEAQ. The CDR3 runs to 14 residues. Trimming at V came to 4 bases and at J to 4 bases, leaving 5 bases not matched to a gene. The CDR3 DNA is TGTGCCAGCAGCTCAGCGGGAGAGGTAGAGACCCAGTACTTC. Amino acids: CASSSAGEVETQYF.

The V call is TRBV7-2, the J call TRBJ2-5, with D possibly TRBD2 on 6 matching bases. Germline V gene lookup returns CDR1 SGHTA and CDR2 FQGNSA. The CDR3 consists of 13 residues. The V end was cut by 6 bases, the J end by 4 bases, with 12 bases between. The CDR3 loop is CASRPGSSETQYF. CDR3 DNA: TGTGCCAGCAGACCCGGGAGTTCAGAGACCCAGTACTTC.

This sequence joins TRBV13 and TRBJ2-1; 7 bases line up with TRBD2. Germline-derived CDR1 and CDR2 are PRHDT and FYEKMQ (reference sequence). CDR3 size: 15 residues. Losses at the gene ends were 4 bases for V and 2 bases for J; bases not matched to a gene: 5. The CDR3 is CASSSRTRTYNEQFF. In DNA, the CDR3 is TGTGCCAGCAGCTCCCGGACTAGAACCTACAATGAGCAGTTCTTC. The full variable domain, completed using reference TRBV13 and TRBJ2-1, is AAGVIQSPRHLIKEKRETATLKCYPIPRHDTVYWYQQGPGQDPQFLISFYEKMQSDKGSIPDRFSAQQFSDYHSELNMSSLELGDSALYFCASSSRTRTYNEQFFGPGTRLTVL.

This clone has a handful of counts. V is TRBV7-2 and J is TRBJ2-7; maybe TRBD2 (5 bases). Per the germline V gene, CDR1 is SGHTA and CDR2 is FQGNSA. The V gene lost 5 bases and the J gene lost 3 bases, with 11 bases spanning the gap. The CDR3 runs 13 residues. CDR3 residues: CASSHIEGYEQYF. DNA for the CDR3: TGTGCCAGCAGCCACATAGAGGGCTACGAGCAGTACTTC.

The DNA for the CDR3 is TGTGCCACCAGCAGAGATCGGGGTTCAGGGGCCGAGCAGTACTTC. Translation gives CATSRDRGSGAEQYF. The chain uses TRBV15 and TRBJ2-7, with D perhaps matching TRBD1 (6 bases). The CDR3 covers 15 residues. CDR1 LNHNV and CDR2 YYDKDF come from the germline V gene (reference sequence). The germline V and J ends were trimmed by 0 bases and 6 bases, with 15 bases remaining between them.

The chain carries TRBV6-1 and TRBJ2-6; tentatively, D is TRBD2 (6 bases). V was trimmed by 3 bases and J by 0 bases, leaving 6 bases between them. The CDR3 spans 15 residues. Germline V gives CDR1 MNHNS, CDR2 SASEGT. CDR3 coding DNA: TGTGCCAGCAGTGAGGGACTCTCTGGGGCCAACGTCCTGACTTTC. This codes for CASSEGLSGANVLTF.

The chain employs TRBV29-1 and TRBJ1-2; TRBD1 matches 7 bases. V lost 6 bases and J lost 4; bases outside the gene matches: 17. Germline CDR1 and CDR2: SQVTM and ANQGSEA. The CDR3 totals 16 residues. CDR3 DNA sequence: TGCAGCGTGTACACCGATTCGGGACAGAACTTCTATGGCTACACCTTC. This gives the protein CSVYTDSGQNFYGYTF.

The chain couples TRBV2 to TRBJ2-7; 7 positions match TRBD1. V trimming: 3 bases; J trimming: 6 bases; junction bases outside the gene matches: 5. There are 13 residues in the CDR3. In germline, CDR1 is SNHLY, CDR2 FYNNEI. The CDR3, as DNA: TGTGCCAGCAGTGATTGGTCAGGGGGCGAGCAGTACTTC. It is translated as CASSDWSGGEQYF.

This clone occurred once. The chain links TRBV10-1 to TRBJ1-1, with unresolved D. Looked up from germline, CDR1 is WNHNN and CDR2 is SYGVQD (reference sequence). This CDR3 comprises 13 residues. V was cut by 9 bases and J by 0 bases, with 11 bases left in between. CDR3 DNA sequence: TGCGCCAGTTCACAGAACATGAACACTGAAGCTTTCTTT. Its protein product is CASSQNMNTEAFF.

For the CDR3, the DNA is TGTGCCAGCTCACCACCGTGGTCGGAAGGGAACTATAGCGGGAGCTCCTACGAGCAGTACTTC. This sequence encodes CASSPPWSEGNYSGSSYEQYF. V usage is TRBV18 and J usage is TRBJ2-7, with TRBD2 matching over 9 bases. CDR1 KGHSH and CDR2 LQKENI come from the germline V gene. The J segment lost 0 bases and the V segment lost 0 bases, leaving 18 bases of the junction unmatched. This CDR3 has 21 residues.

This chain's CDR3 is CASRDTSTDTQYF. As DNA, the CDR3 is TGTGCCAGTCGGGACACCAGCACAGATACGCAGTATTTT. The chain couples TRBV28 to TRBJ2-3; TRBD1 is a possible D gene (6 bases). The CDR3 totals 13 residues. Germline CDR1 reads MDHEN; CDR2 reads SYDVKM. Trimming left V 9 bases short and J 0 bases short, with 10 bases between.

V and J are TRBV27 and TRBJ2-4, with D possibly TRBD2 on 6 matching bases. The CDR3 runs to 15 residues. V was clipped by 0 bases and J by 3 bases, with 9 bases between them. Germline V gene sequence: CDR1 MNHEY, CDR2 SMNVEV (reference sequence). The CDR3 loop is CASSLSRLDKNIQYF. The CDR3 nucleotides read TGTGCCAGCAGTTTATCGAGACTAGACAAAAACATTCAGTACTTC.

This chain connects TRBV10-3 to TRBJ1-1; TRBD1 aligns across 7 bases. V was clipped by 3 bases and J by 3 bases; unmatched bases: 4. The germline V gene has CDR1 ENHRY and CDR2 SYGVKD. The CDR3 has 14 residues. CDR3 protein: CAISDLRGDTEAFF. The CDR3 region has the DNA TGTGCCATCAGTGACCTCAGGGGGGACACTGAAGCTTTCTTT.

This chain uses TRBV6-5 with TRBJ2-7; 8 bases are shared with TRBD1. Germline lookup yields CDR1 MNHEY and CDR2 SVGAGI. This CDR3 has 16 residues. Unmatched junction bases numbered 11, after V lost 4 bases and J lost 3 bases. This CDR3 reads CASSFGWRTGLYEQYF. CDR3 DNA: TGTGCCAGCAGTTTCGGATGGAGGACAGGGCTCTACGAGCAGTACTTC.